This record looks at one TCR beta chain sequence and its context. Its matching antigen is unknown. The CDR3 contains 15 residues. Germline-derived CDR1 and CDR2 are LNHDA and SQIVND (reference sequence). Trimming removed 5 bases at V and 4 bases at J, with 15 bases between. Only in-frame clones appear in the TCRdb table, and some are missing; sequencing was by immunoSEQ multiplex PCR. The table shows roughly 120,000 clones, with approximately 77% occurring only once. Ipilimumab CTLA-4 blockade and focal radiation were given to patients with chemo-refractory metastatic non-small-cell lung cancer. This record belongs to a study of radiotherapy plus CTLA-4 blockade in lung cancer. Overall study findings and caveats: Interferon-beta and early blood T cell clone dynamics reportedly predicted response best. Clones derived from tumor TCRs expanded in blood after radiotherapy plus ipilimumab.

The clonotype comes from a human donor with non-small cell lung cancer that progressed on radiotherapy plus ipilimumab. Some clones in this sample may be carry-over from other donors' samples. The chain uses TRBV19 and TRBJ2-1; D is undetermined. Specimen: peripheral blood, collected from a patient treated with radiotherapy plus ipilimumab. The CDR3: CASSVSKSGYNEQFF. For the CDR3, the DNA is TGTGCCAGTAGTGTATCAAAATCCGGATACAATGAGCAGTTCTTC.